The 17 T cell receptor beta chains in this list originate from one sample, sequenced in a study of blood T cell repertoires in COVID-19. The protocol was immunoSEQ multiplex PCR, while the TCRdb copy is restricted to in-frame clones and leaves out a portion. Seen here are hundreds of thousands of clones, over 75% observed once, and the top ten hold nearly 7.5%. Material for sequencing was PBMCs or T cells enriched from blood (not recorded which). The receptors here all came from a middle-aged woman with acute COVID-19.

This clone has only a few counts. The chain carries TRBV28 and TRBJ2-3, with 9 bases fitting TRBD2. CDR3 length: 15 residues. Germline CDR1 MDHEN, CDR2 SYDVKM. V dropped 5 bases and J dropped 3; count of bases not matched to a gene: 6. The CDR3 DNA follows: TGTGCCAGCAGTCCGAGCGGGGGGTGGACAGATACGCAGTATTTT. It is translated as CASSPSGGWTDTQYF.

The chain links TRBV19 to TRBJ2-1, with 10 nucleotides matching TRBD2. V was clipped by 5 bases and J by 5 bases; unmatched bases: 6. The length of the CDR3 is 15 residues. Germline V gene lookup returns CDR1 LNHDA and CDR2 SQIVND (reference sequence). CDR3 in amino acids: CASSVGTSAHNEQFF. CDR3 nucleotide sequence: TGTGCCAGTAGTGTGGGGACTAGCGCCCACAATGAGCAGTTCTTC.

This clone showed up just a few times. This chain joins TRBV10-3 and TRBJ1-2; 9 bases map to TRBD1. CDR3 length: 17 residues. V was clipped by 6 bases and J by 3 bases; unmatched bases: 14. CDR1 ENHRY and CDR2 SYGVKD come from the germline V gene. CDR3 region: CAISTGTGYDIDYGYTF. In nucleotides, the CDR3 is TGTGCCATCAGCACCGGGACAGGGTACGATATTGACTATGGCTACACCTTC.

The sample holds one count of this clone. The V gene is TRBV28, the J gene TRBJ2-5; no clear D. The V end lost 3 bases, the J end lost 3 bases, and 11 bases lay between the germline ends. The CDR3 length is 14 residues. Germline CDR1 reads MDHEN; CDR2 reads SYDVKM. The CDR3 DNA reads TGTGCCAGCAGTTTTCGTAACAGAAAAGAGACCCAGTACTTC. This translates into CASSFRNRKETQYF.

V and J are TRBV6-4 and TRBJ1-2; 7 bases are shared with TRBD1. There are 13 residues in the CDR3. Per germline, CDR1 MRHNA and CDR2 SNTAGT. Trimming at V came to 6 bases and at J to 5 bases, leaving 6 bases not matched to a gene. Written as DNA, the CDR3 is TGTGCCAGCAGGGGGGACAGTTCTTATGGCTACACCTTC. This sequence encodes CASRGDSSYGYTF.

The chain is built from TRBV6-2 or TRBV6-3 and TRBJ1-5, with 10 positions matching TRBD1. Germline V CDR1 and CDR2: MNHEY, SVGEGT. Losses at the gene ends were 2 bases for V and 7 bases for J; bases not matched to a gene: 5. The CDR3 is made up of 15 amino acids. This chain's CDR3 is CASSYGGQGWQPQHF. The DNA for the CDR3 is TGTGCCAGCAGTTACGGGGGACAGGGGTGGCAGCCCCAGCATTTT.

The count of this clone is one. The rearrangement uses TRBV29-1 and TRBJ1-4; TRBD1 matches at 8 bases. The CDR3 length is 14 residues. The trim removed 5 bases at V and 8 bases at J, leaving 10 bases unmatched. The germline V gene encodes CDR1 SQVTM and CDR2 ANQGSEA. The CDR3 DNA reads as TGCAGCGTTATTATTGGACAGGGTTGGGAAAAACTGTTTTTT. Translated, it gives CSVIIGQGWEKLFF.

This clone appeared a few times. The rearrangement links TRBV18 to TRBJ2-5; D remains ambiguous. From germline, CDR1 is KGHSH and CDR2 LQKENI. The CDR3 consists of 11 residues. Trimming left V 2 bases short and J 6 bases short, with 4 bases between. Here the CDR3 reads CASSPSKTQYF. As DNA, the CDR3 is TGTGCCAGCTCACCATCCAAGACCCAGTACTTC.

The V and J genes are TRBV5-1 and TRBJ1-1; D perhaps matches TRBD1 (6 bases). This CDR3 contains 15 residues. Trimming removed 7 bases at V and 2 bases at J, with 18 bases between. The germline gives CDR1 SGHRS, CDR2 YFSETQ. The chain's CDR3 is CASAMRQEPNTEAFF. Written as DNA, the CDR3 is TGCGCCAGCGCGATGCGACAGGAACCTAACACTGAAGCTTTCTTT.

The rearrangement uses TRBV11-3 and TRBJ2-1; 8 bases are shared with TRBD2. Germline V gives CDR1 SGHNT, CDR2 YENEEA. V shed 4 bases and J 0 bases; nucleotides not matched to a gene: 14. The CDR3 totals 19 residues. The CDR3, as DNA: TGTGCCAGCAGCTCGGGACCCTCTAGCGGGTCAACCTCCTACAATGAGCAGTTCTTC. This codes for CASSSGPSSGSTSYNEQFF.

This chain joins TRBV28 and TRBJ2-4; 8 nucleotides line up with TRBD1. Trimming removed 6 bases from V and 11 bases from J; junction bases left unmatched: 9. The CDR3 length is 13 residues. Per the germline V gene, CDR1 is MDHEN and CDR2 is SYDVKM. CDR3 protein: CASRPGQGSVQYF. In DNA, the CDR3 is TGTGCCAGCAGGCCTGGACAGGGATCAGTTCAGTACTTC.

A few counts support this clone. CDR3 sequence: CASSLSTGGFGYTF. As DNA, the CDR3 is TGTGCCAGCAGCTTGTCGACAGGAGGCTTCGGCTACACCTTC. This rearrangement joins TRBV7-2 to TRBJ1-2; D is perhaps TRBD1 (6 bases). There are 14 residues in the CDR3. Trimming took off 3 bases at V and 8 bases at J, with 16 bases between the two ends. Germline V gene sequence: CDR1 SGHTA, CDR2 FQGNSA.

The chain links TRBV7-3 to TRBJ2-7; 8 bases match TRBD1. V shed 4 bases and J 2 bases; nucleotides not matched to a gene: 10. Germline V lookup: CDR1 SGHTA, CDR2 FQGTGA. The CDR3 covers 16 residues. CDR3 sequence (DNA): TGTGCCAGCAGCTCTGCCCGGGACAGGAAAACCTACGAGCAGTACTTC. Translating gives CASSSARDRKTYEQYF.

The V call is TRBV27, the J call TRBJ2-7; the match to TRBD2 covers 8 bases. V shed 2 bases, J shed 2 bases, and the junction held 8 bases outside the gene matches. The germline gives CDR1 MNHEY, CDR2 SMNVEV (reference sequence). CDR3 size: 16 residues. The CDR3 here is CASSLAGGLYTYEQYF. CDR3 nucleotides: TGTGCCAGCAGTTTAGCGGGGGGACTTTATACCTACGAGCAGTACTTC.

V and J are TRBV7-2 and TRBJ2-1; 9 nucleotides align to TRBD2. V lost 5 bases and J lost 0; bases outside the gene matches: 14. Germline CDR1 is SGHTA and CDR2 is FQGNSA. This CDR3 has 19 amino acids. CDR3 DNA: TGTGCCAGCAGCCGGAAAAGAAGCGGGAGGTCTAGCTCCTACAATGAGCAGTTCTTC. Translating it yields CASSRKRSGRSSSYNEQFF.

The chain is built from TRBV28 and TRBJ1-2, with 7 nucleotides matching TRBD1. Germline V gene lookup returns CDR1 MDHEN and CDR2 SYDVKM. Germline trimming cut 11 bases from V and 2 bases from J; bases unmatched to any gene: 11. The CDR3 contains 14 residues. This CDR3 reads CAVRTGTENYGYTF. The CDR3 DNA is TGTGCCGTTCGTACCGGGACAGAAAACTATGGCTACACCTTC.

The rearrangement links TRBV7-9 to TRBJ2-1, with 9 bases lining up with TRBD2. CDR1 is SEHNR and CDR2 is FQNEAQ in the germline V gene (reference sequence). Trimming took 5 bases from V and 9 from J; bases not matched to a gene: 14. The CDR3 is 16 amino acids. This CDR3 is CASSTASGAPSGEQFF. The CDR3 DNA sequence: TGTGCCAGCAGCACTGCTAGCGGGGCCCCCAGCGGTGAGCAGTTCTTC.